A selection of T cell receptor beta chains follows, all from one sample in a study of blood T cell repertoires in COVID-19. Using immunoSEQ multiplex PCR, the repertoire was profiled, and TCRdb retains in-frame clones only, with some absent. Of roughly 20,000 clones in the sample, approximately 89% were seen once. Input material: peripheral blood. Every receptor here comes from a man aged 55 to 69 with active COVID-19. Both conserved end residues are part of each CDR3. A D gene is named only where the DNA matches it firmly. Clone size, where shown, is once, few, many, or a class for clones that have expanded.

-	TRBV5-1	TRBJ2-3	TRBD2	TGCGCCAGCAGCTTTAGCGGGGGGGCGGATACGCAGTATTTT	CASSFSGGADTQYF
-	TRBV6-1	TRBJ2-1	TRBD2	TGTGCCAGCAGTGAAGGGACTAGCGGGAGCAATGAGCAGTTCTTC	CASSEGTSGSNEQFF
large	TRBV3-1/TRBV3-2	TRBJ2-5	-	TGTGCCAGCAGCCAACTTTGGGGGGAGGTCAGTCAAGAGACCCAGTACTTC	CASSQLWGEVSQETQYF
-	TRBV5-4	TRBJ1-5	-	TGTGCCAGCAGCTGGGGCCCACATCAGCCCCAGCATTTT	CASSWGPHQPQHF
few	TRBV7-9	TRBJ2-7	-	TGTGCCAGCAGCTTAGGGGGCGCGAAGCACGAGCAGTACTTC	CASSLGGAKHEQYF
-	TRBV4-3	TRBJ1-2	TRBD1	TGCGCCAGCAGCCAAGCCCGACAGGGGGGCTACACCTTC	CASSQARQGGYTF
-	TRBV4-1	TRBJ2-7	-	TGCGCCAGCAGCCAGGACCCGGGACAAAACTACGAGCAGTACTTC	CASSQDPGQNYEQYF
once	TRBV5-1	TRBJ1-1	-	TGCGCCAGCAGCTTGTGGAAAGGGGGGAACACTGAAGCTTTCTTT	CASSLWKGGNTEAFF
-	TRBV11-3	TRBJ2-7	-	TGTGCCAGCAGCTTAGGGCGGGGAGCCTACTACGAGCAGTACTTC	CASSLGRGAYYEQYF
few	TRBV7-7	TRBJ2-7	-	TGTGCTAGCAGCTTAGGAGGCGGATATACCTACGAGCAGTACTTC	CASSLGGGYTYEQYF
-	TRBV11-3	TRBJ2-3	TRBD2	TGTGCCAGCAGCCCGGGACTAGCGGGAGGCCGGGGAGATACGCAGTATTTT	CASSPGLAGGRGDTQYF
-	TRBV4-2	TRBJ2-7	TRBD2	TGTGCCAGCAGCCAAGATCCGACTAGCGGGTCCTACGAGCAGTACTTC	CASSQDPTSGSYEQYF
-	TRBV7-2	TRBJ2-3	TRBD2	TGTGCCAGCAGCTTAGCGCTTGGACTAGCTCCTCAGGATACGCAGTATTTT	CASSLALGLAPQDTQYF
-	TRBV29-1	TRBJ2-7	TRBD1	TGCAGCGCCCGAGGGACAGGGGTAGCGTACGAGCAGTACTTC	CSARGTGVAYEQYF
-	TRBV5-8	TRBJ1-6	TRBD1	TGTGCCAGCAGCCCTCGCAGGGGGCGGGATTCACCCCTCCACTTT	CASSPRRGRDSPLHF
-	TRBV7-8	TRBJ2-6	TRBD1	TGTGCCAGCAGCTCGCTGACAGGGGGCTTAAGCTCTGGGGCCAACGTCCTGACTTTC	CASSSLTGGLSSGANVLTF
-	TRBV28	TRBJ1-4	-	TGTGCCAGCAGTTTTTACAGTAATGAAAAACTGTTTTTT	CASSFYSNEKLFF
few	TRBV12-5	TRBJ2-6	-	TGTGCTAGTGCTGGGCCTGGGGCCAACGTCCTGACTTTC	CASAGPGANVLTF
-	TRBV9	TRBJ2-3	-	TGTGCCAGCAGCGCAAATCTAGCGTCTGGCACAGATACGCAGTATTTT	CASSANLASGTDTQYF
-	TRBV5-5	TRBJ2-7	-	TGTGCCAGCAGTCCGACAGGGCGGGGAGAGCAGTACTTC	CASSPTGRGEQYF
-	TRBV24-1	TRBJ2-1	TRBD2	TGTGCCACCAGTGATGGGGAGGGTTCTGAAAACAATGAGCAGTTCTTC	CATSDGEGSENNEQFF
-	TRBV6-5	TRBJ1-1	TRBD1	TGTGCCAGCAGAGGACAGGGAGTGGGGAACACTGAAGCTTTCTTT	CASRGQGVGNTEAFF
-	TRBV23-1	TRBJ2-7	TRBD1	TGCGCCAGCAGTCAAAACCCTTCGGACAGGAACATCACCTACGAGCAGTACTTC	CASSQNPSDRNITYEQYF
-	TRBV18	TRBJ1-6	-	TGTGCCAGCTCACCCCGGACGGGGGATTCACCCCTCCACTTT	CASSPRTGDSPLHF
-	TRBV7-7	TRBJ2-3	-	TGTGCTAGCAGCTTAGGAGTGACAGATACGCAGTATTTT	CASSLGVTDTQYF
-	TRBV5-1	TRBJ2-7	-	TGCGCCAGCAAAGCTAGCTCCTACGAGCAGTACTTC	CASKASSYEQYF
-	TRBV29-1	TRBJ2-4	-	TGCAGCGTTCTTGATGGACTCGTAAAAAACATTCAGTACTTC	CSVLDGLVKNIQYF
-	TRBV11-3	TRBJ2-1	TRBD1	TGTGCCAGCAGCGCCGGGACAGGGGGCTACAATGAGCAGTTCTTC	CASSAGTGGYNEQFF
-	TRBV2	TRBJ1-2	-	TGTGCCAGCCGGCGCGGGCAACTCTATGGCTACACCTTC	CASRRGQLYGYTF
-	TRBV6-1	TRBJ2-1	TRBD2	TGTGCCAGCAGTGCTCAACTAGCGGGGGTCGGTAATGAGCAGTTCTTC	CASSAQLAGVGNEQFF
-	TRBV5-1	TRBJ2-3	-	TGCGCCAGCAGCTTACTCACAGGATCCGATACGCAGTATTTT	CASSLLTGSDTQYF
-	TRBV19	TRBJ2-7	-	TGTGCCATCGTCACGCCTTTGACAGCCGAGCAGTACTTC	CAIVTPLTAEQYF
-	TRBV18	TRBJ1-5	-	TGTGCCAGCTCACCATCGGGGGGCCTACACAATCAGCCCCAGCATTTT	CASSPSGGLHNQPQHF
-	TRBV6-5	TRBJ2-1	TRBD2	TGTGCCAGCAGTTACGCCTTAGCGGGGGTATTCAATGAGCAGTTCTTC	CASSYALAGVFNEQFF
-	TRBV9	TRBJ2-2	TRBD1	TGTGCCAATCGTAGCGGACAGGGGTATGGGAGCACCGGGGAGCTGTTTTTT	CANRSGQGYGSTGELFF
-	TRBV18	TRBJ2-6	TRBD2	TGTGCCAGCTCACCACCGTTGCGGGAGACCAACGTCCTGACTTTC	CASSPPLRETNVLTF